This section outlines one T cell receptor (beta chain) sequence together with its context. Antigen: not known. Germline and junction disagree at one end, which may indicate a read error. These data are taken from a study of CD8+CD57+ T cells in acquired aplastic anemia. Broader study findings: The study identified about 30 CD8+ CDR3 sequences shared by patients and controls.

Before being chosen for sequencing, patients had shown CD8+CD57+ cell expansion by flow cytometry. Severe acquired aplastic anemia was present in all patients. TCR beta VDJ combinations and CDR3 sequences were profiled from genomic DNA. Using its own MiXCR run on the reads, TCRdb lists one record per CDR3 protein. The sample has approximately 220,000 distinct CDR3 sequences; 40% to 60% are singletons. CDR1 and CDR2 from the germline V gene are MDHEN and SYDVKM. CDR3 length: 16 residues. The sample consisted of sorted CD4+, CD8+, or CD8+CD57+ T cells (not recorded which) from PBMCs. The sequence came from a human donor with aplastic anemia. The rearrangement uses TRBV28 and TRBJ1-5, with 9 nucleotides matching TRBD1. CDR3 sequence: CASRPDRGSGNRPQHF. CDR3 bases: TGTGCCAGCAGGCCGGACAGGGGATCGGGCAATCGGCCCCAGCATTTT.